These 7 T cell receptor beta chains were sequenced from one sample in a study of blood T cell repertoires in COVID-19. Some clones are missing from TCRdb's copy, which holds only in-frame ones; the method was immunoSEQ multiplex PCR. In the table there are a few hundred thousand clones, 86% of which are singletons. What was sequenced was peripheral blood. These receptors all come from a woman in her 50s with acute or convalescent COVID-19.

The CDR3 loop reads CASSLAGGGEKLFF. The CDR3 DNA reads as TGTGCCAGCAGCTTGGCTGGGGGCGGTGAAAAACTGTTTTTT. This chain uses TRBV5-6 with TRBJ1-4; a possible D gene is TRBD1 (6 bases). The CDR3 is 14 amino acids. V lost 0 bases, J lost 7 bases, and 10 bases lay in between. Germline loops: CDR1 SGHDT, CDR2 YYEEEE.

This chain joins TRBV28 and TRBJ1-4; D is unclear. Trimming took 4 bases from V and 0 from J, leaving 12 bases between them. The CDR3 extends over 16 amino acids. Looked up from germline, CDR1 is MDHEN and CDR2 is SYDVKM. This CDR3 is CASSSGRETTNEKLFF. DNA of the CDR3: TGTGCCAGCAGTTCCGGACGGGAAACAACTAATGAAAAACTGTTTTTT.

This clone was counted only a few times. The CDR3 sequence: CSSDGGNIADTQYF. DNA for the CDR3: TGCAGCTCTGACGGGGGGAACATCGCAGATACGCAGTATTTT. J is TRBJ2-3 and V is TRBV29-1; 7 bases match TRBD2. Germline V gives CDR1 SQVTM, CDR2 ANQGSEA. The CDR3 length is 14 residues. Losses at the gene ends were 8 bases for V and 4 bases for J; bases not matched to a gene: 12.

The chain couples TRBV19 to TRBJ2-7, with 12 nucleotides matching TRBD1. The V segment lost 7 bases and the J segment 3 bases; nucleotides outside the gene matches: 7. The CDR3 contains 15 residues. Germline CDR1 reads LNHDA; CDR2 reads SQIVND (reference sequence). CDR3 coding DNA: TGTGCCAGTACCCCGGGACAGGGGGCGATCTACGAGCAGTACTTC. Amino acids: CASTPGQGAIYEQYF.

The CDR3 spells CASSSSGTPNYGYTF. The CDR3 DNA is TGTGCCAGCAGCTCCTCCGGGACACCTAACTATGGCTACACCTTC. The genes are TRBV7-9 and TRBJ1-2; D may be TRBD1 (6 bases). Trimming removed 4 bases from V and 0 bases from J, with 12 bases in between. The CDR3 is 15 residues long. Germline values: CDR1 SEHNR, CDR2 FQNEAQ (reference sequence).

The J gene is TRBJ2-1, the V gene TRBV27; 10 bases match TRBD2. Germline assignment: CDR1 MNHEY and CDR2 SMNVEV (reference sequence). The trim removed 7 bases at V and 4 bases at J, leaving 10 bases unmatched. The CDR3 loop spans 16 amino acids. For the CDR3, the DNA is TGTGCCAGCACCGACACCGGGACTAGCGATTACAATGAGCAGTTCTTC. Amino acids: CASTDTGTSDYNEQFF.

This chain uses TRBV7-9 with TRBJ1-4; tentative D call: TRBD1 (6 bases). This CDR3 region has 16 residues. CDR1 and CDR2 from the germline V gene are SEHNR and FQNEAQ (reference sequence). Trimming pared 1 base from V and 2 bases from J, leaving 11 bases between. DNA for the CDR3: TGTGCCAGCAGCTTAGGGGCGGGGGCCACTAATGAAAAACTGTTTTTT. It encodes CASSLGAGATNEKLFF.